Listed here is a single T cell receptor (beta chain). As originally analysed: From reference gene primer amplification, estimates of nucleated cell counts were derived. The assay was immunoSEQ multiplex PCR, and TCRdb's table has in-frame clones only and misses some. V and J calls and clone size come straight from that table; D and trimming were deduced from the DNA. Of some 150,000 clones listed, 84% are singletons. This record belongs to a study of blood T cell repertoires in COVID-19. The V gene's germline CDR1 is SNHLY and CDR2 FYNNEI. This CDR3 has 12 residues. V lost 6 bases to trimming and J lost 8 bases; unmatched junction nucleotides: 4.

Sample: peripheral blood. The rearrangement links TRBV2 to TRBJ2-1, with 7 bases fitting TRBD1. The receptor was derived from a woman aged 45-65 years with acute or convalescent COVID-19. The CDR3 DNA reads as TGTGCCAGCAGGCGAAGGGGGCATGAGCAGTTCTTC. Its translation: CASRRRGHEQFF. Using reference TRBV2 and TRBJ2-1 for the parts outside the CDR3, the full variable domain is EPEVTQTPSHQVTQMGQEVILRCVPISNHLYFYWYRQILGQKVEFLVSFYNNEISEKSEIFDDQFSVERPDGSNFTLKIRSTKLEDSAMYFCASRRRGHEQFFGPGTRLTVL.